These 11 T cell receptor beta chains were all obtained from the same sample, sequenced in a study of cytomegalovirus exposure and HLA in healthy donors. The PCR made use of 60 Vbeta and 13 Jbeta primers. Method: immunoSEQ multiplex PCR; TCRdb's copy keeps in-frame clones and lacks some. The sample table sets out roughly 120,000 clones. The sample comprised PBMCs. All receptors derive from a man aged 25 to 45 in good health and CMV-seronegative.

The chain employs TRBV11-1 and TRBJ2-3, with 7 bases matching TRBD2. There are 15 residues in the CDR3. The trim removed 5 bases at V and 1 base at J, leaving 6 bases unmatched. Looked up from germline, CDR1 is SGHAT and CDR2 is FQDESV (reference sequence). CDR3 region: CASSPQRGGTDTQYF. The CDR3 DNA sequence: TGTGCCAGCAGCCCCCAGCGGGGAGGCACAGATACGCAGTATTTT.

CDR3 amino acids: CASSLGGTETYEQYF. The CDR3 DNA follows: TGTGCCAGCAGCTTAGGGGGGACTGAGACCTACGAGCAGTACTTC. This chain connects TRBV7-9 to TRBJ2-5; the D gene is possibly TRBD2 (6 bases). The tail of the sequence fits TRBJ2-7 better, so the J call may be wrong. This CDR3 comprises 15 residues. Germline V lookup: CDR1 SEHNR, CDR2 FQNEAQ (reference sequence).

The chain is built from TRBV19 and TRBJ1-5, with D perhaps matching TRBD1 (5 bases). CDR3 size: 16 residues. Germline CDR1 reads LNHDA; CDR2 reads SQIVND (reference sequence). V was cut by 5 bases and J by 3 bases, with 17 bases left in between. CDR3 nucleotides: TGTGCCAGTAGTCCTGGTTCGGGGGACTTCAATCAGCCCCAGCATTTT. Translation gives CASSPGSGDFNQPQHF.

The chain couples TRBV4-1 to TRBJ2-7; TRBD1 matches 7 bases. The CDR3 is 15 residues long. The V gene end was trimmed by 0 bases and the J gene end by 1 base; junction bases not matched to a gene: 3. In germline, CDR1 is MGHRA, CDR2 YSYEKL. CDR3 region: CASSQEQGQSYEQYF. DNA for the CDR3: TGCGCCAGCAGCCAAGAACAGGGGCAATCCTACGAGCAGTACTTC.

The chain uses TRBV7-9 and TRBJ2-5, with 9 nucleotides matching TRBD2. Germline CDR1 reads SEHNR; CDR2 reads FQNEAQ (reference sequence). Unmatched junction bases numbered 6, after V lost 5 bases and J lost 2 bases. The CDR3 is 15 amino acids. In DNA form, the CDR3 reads TGTGCCAGCAGCCCACTAGCGGGTATGCAAGAGACCCAGTACTTC. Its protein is CASSPLAGMQETQYF.

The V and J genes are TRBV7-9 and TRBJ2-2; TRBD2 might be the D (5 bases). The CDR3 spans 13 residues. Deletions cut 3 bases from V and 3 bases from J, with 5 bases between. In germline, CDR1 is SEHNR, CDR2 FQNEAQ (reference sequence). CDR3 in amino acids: CASSLGDTGELFF. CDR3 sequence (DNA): TGTGCCAGCAGCTTGGGAGACACCGGGGAGCTGTTTTTT.

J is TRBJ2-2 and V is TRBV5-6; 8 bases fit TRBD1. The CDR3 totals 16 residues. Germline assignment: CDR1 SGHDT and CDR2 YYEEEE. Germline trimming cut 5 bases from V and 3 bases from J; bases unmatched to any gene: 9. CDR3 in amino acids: CASRYGTGGYTGELFF. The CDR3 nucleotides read TGTGCCAGCAGGTATGGGACAGGCGGTTACACCGGGGAGCTGTTTTTT.

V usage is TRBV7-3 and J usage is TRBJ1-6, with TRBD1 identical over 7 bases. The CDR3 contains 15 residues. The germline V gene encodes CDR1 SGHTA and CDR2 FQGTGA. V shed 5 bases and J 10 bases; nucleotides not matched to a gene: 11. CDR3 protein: CASSRTGAGGSPLHF. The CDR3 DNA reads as TGTGCCAGCAGCCGAACAGGGGCTGGGGGATCACCCCTCCACTTT. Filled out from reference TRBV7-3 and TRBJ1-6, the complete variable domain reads GAGVSQTPSNKVTEKGKYVELRCDPISGHTALYWYRQSLGQGPEFLIYFQGTGAADDSGLPNDRFFAVRPEGSVSTLKIQRTERGDSAVYLCASSRTGAGGSPLHFGNGTRLTVT.

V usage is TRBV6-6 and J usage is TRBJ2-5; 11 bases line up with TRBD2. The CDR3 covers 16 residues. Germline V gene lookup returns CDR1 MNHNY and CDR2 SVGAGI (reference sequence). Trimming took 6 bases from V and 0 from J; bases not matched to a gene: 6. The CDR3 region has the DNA TGTGCCAGCAGCCCCGCTAGCGGGAGGTACCAAGAGACCCAGTACTTC. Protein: CASSPASGRYQETQYF.

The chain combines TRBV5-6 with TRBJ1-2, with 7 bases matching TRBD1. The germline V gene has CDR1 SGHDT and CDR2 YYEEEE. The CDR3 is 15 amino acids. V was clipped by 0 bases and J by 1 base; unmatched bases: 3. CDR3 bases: TGTGCCAGCAGCTTGGGTGCAGGGGGTAACTATGGCTACACCTTC. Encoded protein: CASSLGAGGNYGYTF.

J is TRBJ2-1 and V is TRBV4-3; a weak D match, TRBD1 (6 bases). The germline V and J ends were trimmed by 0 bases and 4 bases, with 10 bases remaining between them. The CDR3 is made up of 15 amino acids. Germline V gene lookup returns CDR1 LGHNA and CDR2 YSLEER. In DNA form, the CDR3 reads TGCGCCAGCAGCCAAGAGGGGGCCCCATACAATGAGCAGTTCTTC. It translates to CASSQEGAPYNEQFF.